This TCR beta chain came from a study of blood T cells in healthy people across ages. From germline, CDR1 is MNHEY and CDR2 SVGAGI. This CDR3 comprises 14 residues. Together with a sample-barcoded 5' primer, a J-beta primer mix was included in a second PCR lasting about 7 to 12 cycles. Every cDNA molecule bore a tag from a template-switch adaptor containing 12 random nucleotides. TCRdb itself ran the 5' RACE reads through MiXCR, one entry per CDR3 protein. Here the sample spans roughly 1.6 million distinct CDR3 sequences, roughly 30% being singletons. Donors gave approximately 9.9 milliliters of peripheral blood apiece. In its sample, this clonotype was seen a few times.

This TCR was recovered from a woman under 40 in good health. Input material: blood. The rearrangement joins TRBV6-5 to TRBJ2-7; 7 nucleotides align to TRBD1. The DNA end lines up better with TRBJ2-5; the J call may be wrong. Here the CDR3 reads CASSSGGVGQTQYF. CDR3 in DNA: TGTGCCAGCAGTTCAGGGGGTGTCGGCCAGACCCAGTACTTC.